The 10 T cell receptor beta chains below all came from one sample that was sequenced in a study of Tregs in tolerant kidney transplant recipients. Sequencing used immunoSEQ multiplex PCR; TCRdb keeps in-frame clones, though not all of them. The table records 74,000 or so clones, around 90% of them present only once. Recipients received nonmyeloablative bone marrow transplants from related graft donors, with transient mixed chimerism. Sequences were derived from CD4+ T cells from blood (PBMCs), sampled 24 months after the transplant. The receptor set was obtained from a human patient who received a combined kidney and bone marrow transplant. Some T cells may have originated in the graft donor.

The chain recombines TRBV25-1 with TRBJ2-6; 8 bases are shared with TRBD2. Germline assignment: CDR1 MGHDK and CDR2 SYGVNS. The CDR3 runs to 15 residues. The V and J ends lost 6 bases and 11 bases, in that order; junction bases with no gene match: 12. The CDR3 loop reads CASRARGGLNHVLTF. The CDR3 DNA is TGTGCCAGCAGAGCCCGGGGGGGTTTAAATCACGTCCTGACTTTC.

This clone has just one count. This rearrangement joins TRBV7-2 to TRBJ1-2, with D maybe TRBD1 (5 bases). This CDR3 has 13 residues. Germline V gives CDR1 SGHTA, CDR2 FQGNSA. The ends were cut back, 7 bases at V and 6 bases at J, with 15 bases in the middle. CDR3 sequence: CASTRAQVNGYTF. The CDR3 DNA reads TGTGCCAGCACCCGGGCACAGGTAAATGGCTACACCTTC.

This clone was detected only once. The CDR3 is CASSFAGTGGREQYF. The CDR3 DNA sequence: TGTGCCAGCAGTTTCGCGGGGACAGGGGGCCGGGAGCAGTACTTC. This chain links TRBV7-2 with TRBJ2-7; TRBD1 matches at 12 bases. CDR3 length: 15 amino acids. Germline V gene data show CDR1 as SGHTA and CDR2 as FQGNSA. V was pared by 6 bases and J by 7 bases, with 10 bases of the junction left unmatched.

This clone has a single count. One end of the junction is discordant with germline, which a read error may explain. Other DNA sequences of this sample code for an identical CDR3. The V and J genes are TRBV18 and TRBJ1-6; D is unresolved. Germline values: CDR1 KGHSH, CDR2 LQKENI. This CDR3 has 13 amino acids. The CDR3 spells CASSPDINSPLHF. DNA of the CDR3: TGTGCCAGCTCACCAGACATTAATTCCCCCCTCCACTTT.

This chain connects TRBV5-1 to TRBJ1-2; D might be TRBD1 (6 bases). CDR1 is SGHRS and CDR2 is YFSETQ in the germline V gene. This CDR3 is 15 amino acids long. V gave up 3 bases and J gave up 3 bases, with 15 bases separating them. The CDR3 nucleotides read TGCGCCAGCAGCTCTTTACTCAGGGGCCACTATGGCTACACCTTC. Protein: CASSSLLRGHYGYTF.

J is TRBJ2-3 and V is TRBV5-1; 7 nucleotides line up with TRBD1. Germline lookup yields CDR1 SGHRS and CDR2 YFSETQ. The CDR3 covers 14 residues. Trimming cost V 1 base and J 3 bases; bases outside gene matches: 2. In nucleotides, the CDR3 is TGCGCCAGCAGCTTGCGACAGGGTACAGATACGCAGTATTTT. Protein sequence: CASSLRQGTDTQYF.

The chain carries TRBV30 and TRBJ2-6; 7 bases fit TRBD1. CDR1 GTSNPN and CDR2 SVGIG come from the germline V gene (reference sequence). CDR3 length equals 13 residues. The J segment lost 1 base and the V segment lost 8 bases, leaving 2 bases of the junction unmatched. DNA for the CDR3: TGTGCCAGACAGGGTTCTGGGGCCAACGTCCTGACTTTC. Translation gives CARQGSGANVLTF.

Here the CDR3 DNA reads TGTGCCAGCAGCGTAGCGGGGGCGGGAGGGGGCACCGGGGAGCTGTTTTTT. Protein sequence: CASSVAGAGGGTGELFF. The rearrangement uses TRBV9 and TRBJ2-2; 9 positions agree with TRBD2. CDR1 is SGDLS, CDR2 YYNGEE, per germline. The CDR3 is 17 amino acids. The V and J ends lost 0 bases and 4 bases, in that order; junction bases with no gene match: 7.

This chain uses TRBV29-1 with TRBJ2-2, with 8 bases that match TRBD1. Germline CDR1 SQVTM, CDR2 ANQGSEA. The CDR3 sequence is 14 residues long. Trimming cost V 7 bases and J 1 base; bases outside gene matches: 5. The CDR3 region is CSATGQGNTGELFF. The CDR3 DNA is TGCAGCGCCACAGGACAGGGGAACACCGGGGAGCTGTTTTTT.

This chain's CDR3 is CASSLSNSNQPQHF. CDR3 nucleotide sequence: TGTGCCAGCAGCTTGAGCAATAGCAATCAGCCCCAGCATTTT. The chain combines TRBV7-2 with TRBJ1-5; D remains ambiguous. This CDR3 is 14 amino acids long. Germline V gene lookup returns CDR1 SGHTA and CDR2 FQGNSA. V lost 3 bases and J 0 bases, leaving 6 bases between the germline ends.